The rows below give T cell receptor beta chains drawn from one sample of a study of T cell repertoires in cytomegalovirus infection. TCRdb re-analysed the reads in MiXCR, keeping a single row per CDR3 protein. The sample has around 440,000 distinct CDR3 sequences; over 9% are singletons. Sequencing used PBMCs. All receptors derive from a human donor in good health (CMV status not recorded). Some clones in this sample may be carry-over from other donors' samples. The CDR3 runs from the conserved cysteine through the conserved F or W. D genes are given only for firm matches. Not all rows give a size; the values are once, few, many and, for expanded clones, a class.

TRBD2,many,TRBJ2-5,TRBV4-1,TGCGCCAGCAGCCATGGCTCTGGGACTAGCGGACAAGAGACCCAGTACTTC,CASSHGSGTSGQETQYF
.,many,TRBJ2-5,TRBV6-1,TGTGCCAGCAGTGAAGGCATAGGCACCCAAGAGACCCAGTACTTC,CASSEGIGTQETQYF
.,many,TRBJ1-1,TRBV25-1,TGTGCCAGCAAGCAGGGCTTGAACACTGAAGCTTTCTTT,CASKQGLNTEAFF
TRBD1,.,TRBJ2-1,TRBV23-1,TGCGCCAGCAGGGGCGGTCTGAAGGACAGGGGCTTCCCCTACAATGAGCAGTTCTTC,CASRGGLKDRGFPYNEQFF
.,few,TRBJ2-7,TRBV9,TGTGCCAGCAGCGTAGGTGGGGCAGAGCTGTACGAGCAGTACTTC,CASSVGGAELYEQYF
.,.,TRBJ2-1,TRBV3-1,TGTGCCAGCAGCCAAGCGGGGGCCCACAATGAGCAGTTCTTC,CASSQAGAHNEQFF
.,.,TRBJ2-7,TRBV6-7,TGTGCCAGCACCCCGGGGTCCTCGTCGTCCTACGAGCAGTACTTC,CASTPGSSSSYEQYF
TRBD2,many,TRBJ2-1,TRBV20-1,TGCAGTGCTAGAGAGGCGGGGGGCCTGAATGAGCAGTTCTTC,CSAREAGGLNEQFF
.,many,TRBJ2-7,TRBV20-1,TGCAGTGCTAGAGATATTGACACCTACGAGCAGTACTTC,CSARDIDTYEQYF
TRBD1,many,TRBJ1-6,TRBV6-2/TRBV6-3,TGTGCCAGCAGTTACTTTCCGGGACAGAGCTATAATTCACCCCTCCACTTT,CASSYFPGQSYNSPLHF
.,many,TRBJ2-1,TRBV12-3/TRBV12-4,TGTGCCAGCAGCTTCGGGAATGAGCAGTTCTTC,CASSFGNEQFF
TRBD2,many,TRBJ2-7,TRBV12-3/TRBV12-4,TGTGCCAGCAGCTCCGGGACTAGGTTAACGGAGCAGTACTTC,CASSSGTRLTEQYF
TRBD1,many,TRBJ1-2,TRBV12-3/TRBV12-4,TGTGCCTGCAGGGGGCTTTTAGCTTATGGCTACACCTTC,CACRGLLAYGYTF
TRBD1,many,TRBJ1-1,TRBV10-2,TGCGCCAGCAGGACAGGGACGATAACTGAAGCTTTCTTT,CASRTGTITEAFF
.,many,TRBJ1-5,TRBV27,TGTGCCAGCAGTCCAAGAGATTATAGCAATCAGCCCCAGCATTTT,CASSPRDYSNQPQHF
.,many,TRBJ1-1,TRBV12-3/TRBV12-4,TGTGCCAGCAGTTTAAACGGGGACACTGAAGCTTTCTTT,CASSLNGDTEAFF
.,.,TRBJ1-1,TRBV20-1,TGCAGTGCGGGGAAGAACACTGAAGCTTTCTTT,CSAGKNTEAFF
.,.,TRBJ1-2,TRBV29-1,TGCAGCGTTGAAGGGGGTCACGGGAAGAGCTTGGATGGCTACACCTTC,CSVEGGHGKSLDGYTF
.,.,TRBJ2-5,TRBV12-3/TRBV12-4,TGTGCCAGCAGTTTCTCTTCCGGGCTGGGCCAAGAGACCCAGTACTTC,CASSFSSGLGQETQYF
TRBD2,many,TRBJ2-5,TRBV5-5,TGTGCCAGCAGCTTGGGACTAGCGGGAGCGGGAGAGACCCAGTACTTC,CASSLGLAGAGETQYF
TRBD1,many,TRBJ2-1,TRBV11-2,TGTGCCAGCAGCTACACGACAGGGGTGGGTGAGCAGTTCTTC,CASSYTTGVGEQFF
TRBD1,.,TRBJ2-3,TRBV20-1,TGCAGTGCCTCGACAGGGAACACAGATACGCAGTATTTT,CSASTGNTDTQYF
.,many,TRBJ1-1,TRBV7-9,TGTGCCAGCAGCTTAGGGGCGTGGAACACTGAAGCTTTCTTT,CASSLGAWNTEAFF
.,many,TRBJ2-7,TRBV19,TGTGCCAGTACTCCCCTGCCAACGAGTAAGCAGTACTTC,CASTPLPTSKQYF
.,.,TRBJ2-5,TRBV5-1,TGCGCCAGCTCTTCGGGCCTTCGGCGGGAGACCCAGTACTTC,CASSSGLRRETQYF
.,few,TRBJ1-5,TRBV12-3/TRBV12-4,TGTGCCAGCAGTAAGGACAGCCCGGGGCAGCCCCAGCATTTT,CASSKDSPGQPQHF
.,few,TRBJ2-2,TRBV5-1,TGCGCCAGCAGTTCACCGACCATCACCGGGGAGCTGTTTTTT,CASSSPTITGELFF
.,few,TRBJ2-5,TRBV5-6,TGTGCCAGCAGCTTGGGGATAGCTCGAGAGACCCAGTACTTC,CASSLGIARETQYF
TRBD2,.,TRBJ2-1,TRBV6-6,TGTGCCAGCAGACATCCGGGACTAGCGGACAATGAGCAGTTCTTC,CASRHPGLADNEQFF
.,many,TRBJ2-7,TRBV7-2,TGTGCCAGCAGCTCAGGGTTAGCCGGCTACGAGCAGTACTTC,CASSSGLAGYEQYF
TRBD2,many,TRBJ2-2,TRBV7-8,TGTGCCAGCAGCTTAGCCCGGCTCATAGCGGGGGGGGCCGGGGAGCTGTTTTTT,CASSLARLIAGGAGELFF
TRBD2,.,TRBJ2-1,TRBV30,TGTGCCTGGAGTGTAGTCACTAGCGGGAGAGGCCGGTGGGGTGAGCAGTTCTTC,CAWSVVTSGRGRWGEQFF
.,many,TRBJ2-7,TRBV2,TGTGCCAGCAGGGTAGGGAGGCAGGCGGCAGGCGAGCAGTACTTC,CASRVGRQAAGEQYF
.,many,TRBJ2-3,TRBV18,TGTGCCAGCTCACCACCGGATGACGTTAGCACAGATACGCAGTATTTT,CASSPPDDVSTDTQYF
.,many,TRBJ2-3,TRBV5-4,TGTGCCAGCAGCTTGAGCCGTGAACCGTCGGCAGATACGCAGTATTTT,CASSLSREPSADTQYF
.,.,TRBJ1-5,TRBV18,TGTGCCAGCCCGCCCCTCGGCGGGCAGCCCCAGCATTTT,CASPPLGGQPQHF
.,many,TRBJ2-7,TRBV7-9,TGTGCCAGCAGCTTAGAGGCCCTCGGAGGGGTCTCCTACGAGCAGTACTTC,CASSLEALGGVSYEQYF
.,few,TRBJ1-2,TRBV7-9,TGTGCCAGCAGCTTAGTCCAGGGAGGCCGTAACTATGGCTACACCTTC,CASSLVQGGRNYGYTF
TRBD1,once,TRBJ1-6,TRBV7-9,TGTGCCAGCAGCAGGGACAGGAGCTCCTATAATTCACCCCTCCACTTT,CASSRDRSSYNSPLHF
.,few,TRBJ2-5,TRBV25-1,TGTGCCAGCAGTGAATCGCGCTCCAAAGAGACCCAGTACTTC,CASSESRSKETQYF
TRBD2,many,TRBJ2-7,TRBV7-9,TGTGCCAGCAGCCCCGGACTAGCGGGAGATCTCTACGAGCAGTACTTC,CASSPGLAGDLYEQYF
TRBD2,many,TRBJ2-1,TRBV7-9,TGTGCCAGCAGCTTTTCGGGAGGGCCGAAGAATGAGCAGTTCTTC,CASSFSGGPKNEQFF
.,.,TRBJ2-3,TRBV29-1,TGCAGCGTTGCCAGCACAGATACGCAGTATTTT,CSVASTDTQYF
.,few,TRBJ1-1,TRBV10-3,TGTGCCATCAGTGGATCGACCAAGGGGCAAACTTACACTGAAGCTTTCTTT,CAISGSTKGQTYTEAFF
.,many,TRBJ2-7,TRBV29-1,TGCAGCGTTGGCACGACTCCCTCCTACGAGCAGTACTTC,CSVGTTPSYEQYF
.,many,TRBJ1-1,TRBV5-1,TGCGCCAGCAGCTTGAACCGGGGCACTGAAGCTTTCTTT,CASSLNRGTEAFF
TRBD1,many,TRBJ1-2,TRBV7-8,TGTGCCAGCAGCTTAGCCCCTAGTGGGGACAGACTTGGTGGCTACACCTTC,CASSLAPSGDRLGGYTF
.,few,TRBJ2-6,TRBV29-1,.,CSVRARANSGANVLTF
TRBD2,many,TRBJ2-7,TRBV7-2,TGTGCCAGCAGCACCCAGGGACTAGTCTCCTACGAGCAGTACTTC,CASSTQGLVSYEQYF
TRBD1,.,TRBJ2-7,TRBV5-4,TGTGCCAGCAGCGCGACAGGGGTTTCCTACGAGCAGTACTTC,CASSATGVSYEQYF
TRBD1,.,TRBJ1-6,TRBV28,TGTGCCAGCCCACCGGACAGGGAGGTATCACCCCTCCACTTT,CASPPDREVSPLHF
.,few,TRBJ2-7,TRBV6-6,TGTGCCAGCAGTTACTCAGAGGGACCACCGAGGGGTCTTCTCTACGAGCAGTACTTC,CASSYSEGPPRGLLYEQYF
TRBD1,.,TRBJ1-2,TRBV5-5,TGTGCCAGCAGCCCTGGACAGGGGGATCAATTAAGAGGCTACACCTTC,CASSPGQGDQLRGYTF
TRBD1,.,TRBJ1-2,TRBV19,TGTGCCAGTAGTATAACCGGGACAGGGTATGGCTACACCTTC,CASSITGTGYGYTF